This T cell receptor (beta chain) appears in the sequencing data of a study of blood T cell repertoires in COVID-19. The assay was immunoSEQ multiplex PCR, and TCRdb's table has in-frame clones only and misses some. The sample yields some 160,000 clones, around 84% seen once. CDR3 size: 16 residues. CDR1 MNHEY and CDR2 SMNVEV come from the germline V gene (reference sequence). V was trimmed by 4 bases and J by 2 bases, leaving 17 bases between them. V gene TRBV27 combines with J gene TRBJ2-5; tentatively, D is TRBD1 (5 bases). The receptor was isolated from a woman between 50 and 59 years old who had recovered from COVID-19. Source material: PBMCs or T cells enriched from blood (not recorded which). The CDR3 nucleotides are TGTGCCAGCAGTTCTAGACAGAGCCTAAAACAAGAGACCCAGTACTTC. Its translation: CASSSRQSLKQETQYF.